This passage covers 5 T cell receptor beta chains from one sample sequenced in a study of T cells after yellow fever vaccination. Each CDR3 protein gets one entry after TCRdb re-called the 5' RACE reads with MiXCR. Of about 550,000 distinct CDR3 sequences in the sample, about 19% are singletons; the top ten hold 13% to 15%. The specimen comprised PBMCs, sampled 15 days after the yellow fever booster vaccination. The receptor set was obtained from a young man who received the YFV17D yellow fever vaccine.

The sample holds a few counts of this clonotype. V is TRBV7-9 and J is TRBJ2-3; no clear D. Trimming removed 5 bases from V and 2 bases from J, with 14 bases in between. This CDR3 comprises 15 residues. Germline CDR1 reads SEHNR; CDR2 reads FQNEAQ (reference sequence). CDR3 sequence reads: CASSPRPGYTDTQYF. The CDR3 DNA follows: TGTGCCAGCAGCCCCCGACCTGGGTACACAGATACGCAGTATTTT.

In this sample, this clonotype turned up a few times. V and J are TRBV6-5 and TRBJ2-5; D unresolved. CDR3 length equals 14 residues. Trimming pared 0 bases from V and 5 bases from J, leaving 10 bases between. Germline CDR1 and CDR2: MNHEY and SVGAGI. In nucleotides, the CDR3 is TGTGCCAGCAGTTACTCCCGAAGTGGGGAGACCCAGTACTTC. Protein product: CASSYSRSGETQYF.

The chain carries TRBV4-1 and TRBJ1-2; D is possibly TRBD1 (6 bases). V dropped 4 bases and J dropped 2 bases, with 17 bases sitting between them. Germline loops: CDR1 MGHRA, CDR2 YSYEKL. The CDR3 has 16 amino acids. The CDR3 sequence: CASSLDPAGGNYGYTF. In DNA, the CDR3 is TGCGCCAGCAGCCTAGACCCCGCCGGGGGCAACTATGGCTACACCTTC.

The table lists this clonotype with a few counts. The chain joins TRBV6-1 to TRBJ1-1; D remains unclear. The CDR3 runs to 14 residues. Germline V lookup: CDR1 MNHNS, CDR2 SASEGT. V was shortened by 2 bases and J by 0 bases, with 7 bases between the two germline ends. CDR3 bases: TGTGCCAGCAGTGAATCTTGGGTGAACACTGAAGCTTTCTTT. This encodes CASSESWVNTEAFF.

This clonotype was seen a few times. The chain is built from TRBV6-1 and TRBJ1-6; 8 bases map to TRBD1. The germline V gene has CDR1 MNHNS and CDR2 SASEGT. Germline trimming cut 6 bases from V and 6 bases from J; bases unmatched to any gene: 7. The CDR3 runs to 15 residues. CDR3 region: CASRLETGVNSPLHF. In DNA form, the CDR3 reads TGTGCCAGCAGGCTTGAGACAGGGGTTAATTCACCCCTCCACTTT.